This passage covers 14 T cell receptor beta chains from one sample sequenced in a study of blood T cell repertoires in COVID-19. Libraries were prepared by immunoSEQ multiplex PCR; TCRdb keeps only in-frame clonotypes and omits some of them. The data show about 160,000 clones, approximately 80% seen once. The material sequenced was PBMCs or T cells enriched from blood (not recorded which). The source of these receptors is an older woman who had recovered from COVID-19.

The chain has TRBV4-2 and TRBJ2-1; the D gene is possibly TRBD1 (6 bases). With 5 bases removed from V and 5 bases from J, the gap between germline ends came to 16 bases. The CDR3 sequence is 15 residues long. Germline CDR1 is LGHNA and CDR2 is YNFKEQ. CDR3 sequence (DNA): TGTGCCAGCAGCGTCGGGGCAGGGGCAGACAATGAGCAGTTCTTC. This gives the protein CASSVGAGADNEQFF.

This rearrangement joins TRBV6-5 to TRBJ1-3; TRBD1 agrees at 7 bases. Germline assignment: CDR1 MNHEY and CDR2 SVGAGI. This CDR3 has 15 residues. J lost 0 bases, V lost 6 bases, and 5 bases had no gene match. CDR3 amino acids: CASSLDRFSGNTIYF. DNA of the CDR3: TGTGCCAGCAGCCTGGACAGGTTCTCTGGAAACACCATATATTTT.

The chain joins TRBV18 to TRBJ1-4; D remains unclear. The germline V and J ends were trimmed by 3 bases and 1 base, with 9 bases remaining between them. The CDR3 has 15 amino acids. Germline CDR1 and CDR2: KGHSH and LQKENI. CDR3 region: CASSPGSGTNEKLFF. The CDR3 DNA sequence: TGTGCCAGCTCACCCGGGTCTGGAACTAATGAAAAACTGTTTTTT.

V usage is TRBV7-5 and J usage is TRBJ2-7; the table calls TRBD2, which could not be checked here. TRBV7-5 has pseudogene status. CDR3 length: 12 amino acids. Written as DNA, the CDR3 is TGTGCCAGAACCGTGGCGGGGGGCGAGCAGTACTTC. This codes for CARTVAGGEQYF.

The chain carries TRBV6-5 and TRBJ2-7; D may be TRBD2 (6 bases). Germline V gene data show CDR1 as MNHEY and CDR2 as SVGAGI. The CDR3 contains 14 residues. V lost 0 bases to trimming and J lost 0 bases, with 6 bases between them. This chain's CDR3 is CASSYSGGSYEQYF. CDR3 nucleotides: TGTGCCAGCAGTTACTCGGGGGGCTCCTACGAGCAGTACTTC.

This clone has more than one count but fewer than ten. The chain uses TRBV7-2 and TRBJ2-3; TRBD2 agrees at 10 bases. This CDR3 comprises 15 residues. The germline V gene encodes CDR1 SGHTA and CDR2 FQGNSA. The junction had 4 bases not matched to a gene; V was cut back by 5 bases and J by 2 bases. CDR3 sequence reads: CASSELAGYTDTQYF. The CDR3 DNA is TGTGCCAGCAGCGAACTAGCGGGGTACACAGATACGCAGTATTTT.

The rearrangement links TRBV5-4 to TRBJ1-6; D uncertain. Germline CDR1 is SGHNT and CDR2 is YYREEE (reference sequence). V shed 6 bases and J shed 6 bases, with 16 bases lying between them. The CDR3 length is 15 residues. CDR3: CASTLRAGFNSPLHF. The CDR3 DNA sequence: TGTGCCAGCACCCTTCGGGCGGGGTTTAATTCACCCCTCCACTTT.

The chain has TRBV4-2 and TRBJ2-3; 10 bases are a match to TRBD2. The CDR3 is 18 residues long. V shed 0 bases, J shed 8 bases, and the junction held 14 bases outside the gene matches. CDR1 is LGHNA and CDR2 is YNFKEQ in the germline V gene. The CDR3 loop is CASSQDSASGGPIPTQYF. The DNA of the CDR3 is TGTGCCAGCAGCCAAGATTCGGCTAGCGGGGGCCCCATCCCTACGCAGTATTTT.

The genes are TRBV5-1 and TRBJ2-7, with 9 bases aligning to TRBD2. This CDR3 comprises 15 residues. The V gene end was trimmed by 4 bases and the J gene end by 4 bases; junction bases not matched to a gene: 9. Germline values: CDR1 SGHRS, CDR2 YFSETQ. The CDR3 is CASSKDSGGFYEQYF. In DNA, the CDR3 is TGCGCCAGCAGCAAAGATAGCGGGGGCTTTTACGAGCAGTACTTC. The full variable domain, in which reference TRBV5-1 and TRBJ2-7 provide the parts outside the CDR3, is KAGVTQTPRYLIKTRGQQVTLSCSPISGHRSVSWYQQTPGQGLQFLFEYFSETQRNKGNFPGRFSGRQFSNSRSEMNVSTLELGDSALYLCASSKDSGGFYEQYFGPGTRLTVT.

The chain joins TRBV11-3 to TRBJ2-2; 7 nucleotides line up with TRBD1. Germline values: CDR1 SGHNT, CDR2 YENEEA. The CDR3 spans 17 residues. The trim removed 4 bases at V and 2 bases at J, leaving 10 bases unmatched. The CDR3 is CASSSRRDRDNTGELFF. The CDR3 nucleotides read TGTGCCAGCAGCTCCCGTCGGGACAGAGATAACACCGGGGAGCTGTTTTTT.

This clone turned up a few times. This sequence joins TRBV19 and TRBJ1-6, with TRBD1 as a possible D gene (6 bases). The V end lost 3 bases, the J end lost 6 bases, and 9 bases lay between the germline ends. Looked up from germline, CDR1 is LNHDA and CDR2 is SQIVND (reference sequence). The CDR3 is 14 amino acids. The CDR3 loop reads CASSILGANSPLHF. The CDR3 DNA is TGTGCCAGTAGTATTCTGGGGGCTAATTCACCCCTCCACTTT.

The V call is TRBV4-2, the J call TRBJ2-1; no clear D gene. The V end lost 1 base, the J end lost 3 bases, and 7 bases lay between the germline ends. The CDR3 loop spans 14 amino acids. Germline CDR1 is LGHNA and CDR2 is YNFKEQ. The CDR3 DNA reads TGTGCCAGCAGCCAAGCACTCTTCTACAATGAGCAGTTCTTC. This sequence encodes CASSQALFYNEQFF.

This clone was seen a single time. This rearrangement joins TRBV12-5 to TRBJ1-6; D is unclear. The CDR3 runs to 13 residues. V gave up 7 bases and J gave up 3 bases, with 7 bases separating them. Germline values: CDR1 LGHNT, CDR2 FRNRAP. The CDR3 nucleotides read TGTGCTAGTGCCGGGGACTATAATTCACCCCTCCACTTT. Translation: CASAGDYNSPLHF.

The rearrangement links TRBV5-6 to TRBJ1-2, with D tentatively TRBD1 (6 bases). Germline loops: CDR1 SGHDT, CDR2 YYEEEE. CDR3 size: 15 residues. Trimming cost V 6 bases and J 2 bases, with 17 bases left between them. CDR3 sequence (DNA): TGTGCCAGCATCGAACTCAGGGGAACCAACTATGGCTACACCTTC. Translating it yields CASIELRGTNYGYTF. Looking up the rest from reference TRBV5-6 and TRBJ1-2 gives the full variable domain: DAGVTQSPTHLIKTRGQQVTLRCSPKSGHDTVSWYQQALGQGPQFIFQYYEEEERQRGNFPDRFSGHQFPNYSSELNVNALLLGDSALYLCASIELRGTNYGYTFGSGTRLTVV.